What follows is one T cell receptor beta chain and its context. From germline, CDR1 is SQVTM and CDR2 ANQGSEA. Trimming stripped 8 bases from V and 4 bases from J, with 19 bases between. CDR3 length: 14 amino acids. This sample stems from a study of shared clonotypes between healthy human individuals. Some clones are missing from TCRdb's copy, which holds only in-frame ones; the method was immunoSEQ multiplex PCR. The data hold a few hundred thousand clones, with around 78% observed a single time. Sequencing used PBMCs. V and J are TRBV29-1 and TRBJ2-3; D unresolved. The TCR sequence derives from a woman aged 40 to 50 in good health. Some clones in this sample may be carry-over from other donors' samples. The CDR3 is CSPWQHNGADTQYF. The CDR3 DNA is TGCAGCCCCTGGCAGCATAATGGGGCAGATACGCAGTATTTT.